This TCR beta chain was captured by sequencing in a study of blood T cell repertoires in COVID-19. The protocol was immunoSEQ multiplex PCR, while the TCRdb copy is restricted to in-frame clones and leaves out a portion. The sample shows just under 50,000 clones, 79% of them seen only once. Germline CDR1 KGHSH, CDR2 LQKENI. Trimming removed 3 bases at V and 2 bases at J, with 10 bases between. The CDR3 totals 14 residues. The rearrangement uses TRBV18 and TRBJ1-2; D is perhaps TRBD1 (5 bases). The receptor comes from an older man with acute or convalescent COVID-19. The sample was peripheral blood. CDR3 in amino acids: CASSPGGNNYGYTF. The CDR3 region has the DNA TGTGCCAGCTCACCGGGGGGGAACAACTATGGCTACACCTTC.